What follows describes a single TCR beta chain. Trimming took off 8 bases at V and 5 bases at J, with 19 bases between the two ends. The germline gives CDR1 ENHRY, CDR2 SYGVKD. The CDR3 spans 15 residues. Original processing notes: Amplification with reference gene primers provided the estimates of nucleated cell counts. The data were produced by immunoSEQ multiplex PCR, yet TCRdb's version contains in-frame clones alone and is incomplete. D and trimming were read from the DNA, whereas the V and J calls and clone size are those reported in that table. The top ten hold about 0.75% of the sample, which has approximately 440,000 clones, about 85% seen once. The record originates from a study of blood T cell repertoires in COVID-19.

This chain joins TRBV10-3 and TRBJ1-3; D gene unclear. The sequenced material came from PBMCs or T cells enriched from blood (not recorded which). This TCR was sampled from a woman younger than 35 who had recovered from COVID-19. The CDR3 DNA follows: TGTGCCATCCTCCCCTTGAGAGGGAGAAGAAACACCATATATTTT. This translates into CAILPLRGRRNTIYF.